Listed here are 23 T cell receptor beta chains from one sample, sequenced in a study of T cell repertoires in cytomegalovirus infection. One entry per CDR3 protein results from TCRdb running MiXCR on the reads. The sample records fewer than 300,000 distinct CDR3 sequences, over 20% being singletons. Sequencing was carried out using PBMCs. The receptors here all came from a human donor in good health (CMV status not recorded). Some clones in this sample may be carry-over from other donors' samples.

This clonotype appeared a single time. This may stem from a read error, because a much larger clone lies one nucleotide away. The chain employs TRBV7-9 and TRBJ1-1; D call uncertain. The length of the CDR3 is 13 residues. Germline V CDR1 and CDR2: SEHNR, FQNEAQ (reference sequence). The CDR3 here is CSSSLVYGTEAFF. As DNA, the CDR3 is TGTTCCAGCAGCTTAGTCTATGGCACTGAAGCTTTCTTT. The full variable domain, with the rest looked up from reference TRBV7-9 and TRBJ1-1, is DTGVSQNPRHKITKRGQNVTFRCDPISEHNRLYWYRQTLGQGPEFLTYFQNEAQLEKSRLLSDRFSAERPKGSFSTLEIQRTEQGDSAMYLCSSSLVYGTEAFFGQGTRLTVV.

This clonotype was counted ten times or more. The chain is built from TRBV7-2 and TRBJ2-3, with D tentatively TRBD2 (6 bases). V lost 5 bases to trimming and J lost 14 bases, with 20 bases between them. The CDR3 runs 13 residues. Germline CDR1 reads SGHTA; CDR2 reads FQGNSA. The CDR3 DNA reads TGTGCCAGCAGCAGGGAGGCTAGCCCGCCGATGTATTTT. Translation: CASSREASPPMYF.

This clonotype was counted a few times. The J gene is TRBJ2-1, the V gene TRBV15, with D possibly being TRBD2 (6 bases). The CDR3 consists of 15 residues. V gave up 0 bases and J gave up 7 bases, with 13 bases separating them. CDR1 is LNHNV and CDR2 is YYDKDF in the germline V gene (reference sequence). CDR3 residues: CATSRDRRGQNEQFF. In DNA form, the CDR3 reads TGTGCCACCAGCAGAGATCGGCGGGGCCAGAATGAGCAGTTCTTC.

The chain combines TRBV7-2 with TRBJ2-4; weak D call: TRBD2 (7 bases). Between the trimmed V and J ends, which lost 1 base and 5 bases, there was a span of 15 bases. The CDR3 loop spans 16 amino acids. The germline CDR1 and CDR2 sequences are SGHTA and FQGNSA. The CDR3 DNA follows: TGTGCCAGCAGCTTAGTGGGGGGGGGGGGGCAAAACATTCAGTACTTC. Translation: CASSLVGGGGQNIQYF.

This clonotype was found a few times. V gene TRBV29-1 combines with J gene TRBJ2-7; the D gene is possibly TRBD1 (6 bases). This CDR3 has 12 amino acids. Germline V gene lookup returns CDR1 SQVTM and CDR2 ANQGSEA. Trimming left V 5 bases short and J 3 bases short, with 11 bases between. CDR3 sequence (DNA): TGCAGCGTTCTCCAGGGGTACTACGAGCAGTACTTC. It codes for CSVLQGYYEQYF.

This clonotype was recorded many times. V is TRBV28 and J is TRBJ1-1; 7 bases are a match to TRBD1. The V segment lost 6 bases and the J segment 8 bases; nucleotides outside the gene matches: 6. The CDR3 sequence is 12 residues long. The germline V gene has CDR1 MDHEN and CDR2 SYDVKM. CDR3 loop: CASRLIQGEAFF. As DNA, the CDR3 is TGTGCCAGCAGACTTATACAGGGGGAAGCTTTCTTT. Full variable domain (missing parts from reference TRBV28 and TRBJ1-1): DVKVTQSSRYLVKRTGEKVFLECVQDMDHENMFWYRQDPGLGLRLIYFSYDVKMKEKGDIPEGYSVSREKKERFSLILESASTNQTSMYLCASRLIQGEAFFGQGTRLTVV.

This clonotype was recorded at least ten times. This chain connects TRBV7-2 to TRBJ2-5; D is unresolved. The CDR3 runs 14 residues. The V end was cut by 0 bases, the J end by 0 bases, with 5 bases between. Germline CDR1 and CDR2: SGHTA and FQGNSA. The CDR3 sequence is CASSLAAHQETQYF. CDR3 bases: TGTGCCAGCAGCTTAGCAGCACACCAAGAGACCCAGTACTTC.

J is TRBJ2-7 and V is TRBV11-2; 15 bases match TRBD2. Germline assignment: CDR1 SGHAT and CDR2 FQNNGV. V was clipped by 2 bases and J by 0 bases; unmatched bases: 5. The CDR3 is made up of 18 amino acids. DNA of the CDR3: TGTGCCAGCAGCTTATCCGGGACTAGCGGGGGGAGCTCCTACGAGCAGTACTTC. It codes for CASSLSGTSGGSSYEQYF.

V usage is TRBV2 and J usage is TRBJ1-3; 10 nucleotides match TRBD1. V trimming: 5 bases; J trimming: 2 bases; junction bases outside the gene matches: 6. Per the germline V gene, CDR1 is SNHLY and CDR2 is FYNNEI. The CDR3 runs to 16 residues. CDR3 coding DNA: TGTGCCAGCAGTAGGACAGGGGGTACAGCTGGAAACACCATATATTTT. Translating gives CASSRTGGTAGNTIYF.

The chain joins TRBV6-2 or TRBV6-3 to TRBJ2-1, with 8 bases that match TRBD1. V lost 2 bases, J lost 0 bases, and 3 bases stayed unmatched. Looked up from germline, CDR1 is MNHEY and CDR2 is SVGEGT. This CDR3 region has 16 residues. Here the CDR3 reads CASSYGGQVSYNEQFF. The CDR3, as DNA: TGTGCCAGCAGTTACGGGGGACAGGTCTCCTACAATGAGCAGTTCTTC.

The chain uses TRBV29-1 and TRBJ2-5, with a tentative D call TRBD2 (6 bases). Trimming stripped 2 bases from V and 4 bases from J, with 11 bases between. Germline V gene lookup returns CDR1 SQVTM and CDR2 ANQGSEA. The CDR3 covers 13 residues. The CDR3 spells CSVERGTGETQYF. CDR3 coding DNA: TGCAGCGTTGAACGGGGGACTGGAGAGACCCAGTACTTC.

This chain links TRBV14 with TRBJ1-1, with D tentatively TRBD1 (6 bases). The germline gives CDR1 SGHDN, CDR2 FVKESK. The CDR3 runs 16 residues. Trimming shortened V by 3 bases and J by 3 bases, and 17 bases separated the two germline ends. The CDR3 DNA reads as TGTGCCAGCAGCCAGGATCAAGGGACATTGCACACTGAAGCTTTCTTT. Translation: CASSQDQGTLHTEAFF.

The V and J genes are TRBV4-1 and TRBJ2-7, with D possibly TRBD1 on 6 matching bases. The V and J ends lost 0 bases and 2 bases respectively, with 14 bases between them. CDR3 length equals 16 residues. Per the germline V gene, CDR1 is MGHRA and CDR2 is YSYEKL. CDR3 loop: CASSQETGLAPYEQYF. The CDR3 region has the DNA TGCGCCAGCAGCCAAGAGACAGGTCTAGCCCCCTACGAGCAGTACTTC.

The gene calls are TRBV7-8 and TRBJ2-3; tentatively, D is TRBD1 (6 bases). CDR1 and CDR2 from the germline V gene are SGHVS and FQNEAQ. The V end lost 3 bases, the J end lost 2 bases, and 24 bases lay between the germline ends. The CDR3 length is 19 residues. CDR3 region: CASSLYEGGASSYTDTQYF. The DNA of the CDR3 is TGTGCCAGCAGCTTGTATGAAGGGGGTGCGAGCTCTTACACAGATACGCAGTATTTT.

The chain joins TRBV6-1 to TRBJ2-5; 14 nucleotides match TRBD2. The germline CDR1 and CDR2 sequences are MNHNS and SASEGT. The junction had 7 bases not matched to a gene; V was cut back by 10 bases and J by 9 bases. This CDR3 has 13 amino acids. CDR3 sequence reads: CATRRTSGGSQYF. CDR3 sequence (DNA): TGTGCCACCCGCCGGACTAGCGGGGGGTCCCAGTACTTC.

The rearrangement links TRBV20-1 to TRBJ2-5; 8 bases match TRBD2. The CDR3 contains 18 residues. Germline V gene data show CDR1 as DFQATT and CDR2 as SNEGSKA (reference sequence). V trimming: 6 bases; J trimming: 2 bases; junction bases outside the gene matches: 20. DNA for the CDR3: TGCAGTGCCGCCTCCGGGACTAGAGCGGGCTTGATGCAAGAGACCCAGTACTTC. Residues: CSAASGTRAGLMQETQYF.

This rearrangement joins TRBV29-1 to TRBJ2-7; TRBD1 is a possible D gene (5 bases). V lost 5 bases to trimming and J lost 4 bases, with 18 bases between them. Germline values: CDR1 SQVTM, CDR2 ANQGSEA. The CDR3 covers 14 residues. The CDR3 spells CSVSQSIGVYEQYF. DNA of the CDR3: TGCAGCGTTTCCCAATCAATAGGGGTATACGAGCAGTACTTC.

The J gene is TRBJ2-6, the V gene TRBV7-9; D might be TRBD1 (6 bases). The CDR3 totals 20 residues. Per germline, CDR1 SEHNR and CDR2 FQNEAQ (reference sequence). V gave up 5 bases and J gave up 4 bases, with 27 bases separating them. The CDR3 spells CASSLLTTGWGAPGANVLTF. The CDR3 DNA sequence: TGTGCCAGCAGCCTACTTACTACAGGGTGGGGAGCTCCCGGGGCCAACGTCCTGACTTTC.

This clonotype was seen only a few times. The genes are TRBV6-2 or TRBV6-3 and TRBJ2-1; 10 bases align to TRBD2. CDR3 length: 17 amino acids. Germline CDR1 MNHEY, CDR2 SVGEGT. V was pared by 2 bases and J by 2 bases, with 6 bases of the junction left unmatched. CDR3 loop: CASSYETSGRPYNEQFF. The CDR3 DNA follows: TGTGCCAGCAGTTACGAGACTAGCGGGCGGCCCTACAATGAGCAGTTCTTC.

This clonotype was seen only a few times. J is TRBJ2-5 and V is TRBV20-1; D remains ambiguous. The V gene lost 1 base and the J gene lost 4 bases, with 4 bases spanning the gap. CDR3 length: 11 residues. From germline, CDR1 is DFQATT and CDR2 SNEGSKA (reference sequence). The CDR3 sequence: CSARAGETQYF. The CDR3 coding sequence is TGCAGTGCTAGAGCAGGAGAGACCCAGTACTTC.

This clonotype was detected a few times. The chain recombines TRBV7-2 with TRBJ2-1; D may correspond to TRBD1 or TRBD2 (5 bases each). There are 16 residues in the CDR3. Germline CDR1 and CDR2: SGHTA and FQGNSA. Trimming pared 5 bases from V and 7 bases from J, leaving 21 bases between. CDR3 protein: CASSLDGTNPWNEQFF. CDR3 DNA sequence: TGTGCCAGCAGCCTAGACGGGACCAACCCTTGGAATGAGCAGTTCTTC.

The CDR3: CATAPLAGGRSYEQYF. Here the CDR3 DNA reads TGTGCCACCGCACCCCTAGCGGGAGGGCGCTCCTACGAGCAGTACTTC. V is TRBV19 and J is TRBJ2-7; 12 bases fit TRBD2. CDR3 size: 16 residues. With 10 bases clipped from V and 0 bases from J, the junction kept 10 bases outside the gene matches. Germline lookup yields CDR1 LNHDA and CDR2 SQIVND (reference sequence).

This clonotype was counted at least ten times. V and J are TRBV12-3 or TRBV12-4 and TRBJ1-3; tentative D call: TRBD1 (5 bases). The CDR3 consists of 10 residues. Trimming took off 5 bases at V and 16 bases at J, with 12 bases between the two ends. The DNA for the CDR3 is TGTGCCAGCAGTGCCGGGACGGCGTATTTT. Translated, it gives CASSAGTAYF.